Shown below are 6 T cell receptor beta chains from a single sample sequenced in a study of response to subunit inactivated influenza vaccine. A single record per CDR3 protein comes from TCRdb applying MiXCR to the RT-PCR reads. The sample contains over 450,000 distinct CDR3 sequences, roughly 13% of which appear only once. This material consisted of PBMCs from blood, taken about 40 days after vaccination. These TCRs come from a man aged 45-65 years who received an inactivated influenza vaccine.

In this sample, this clonotype turned up a few times. J is TRBJ2-3 and V is TRBV12-3 or TRBV12-4; 7 bases are shared with TRBD2. This CDR3 has 15 amino acids. Germline trimming cut 7 bases from V and 5 bases from J; bases unmatched to any gene: 12. DNA of the CDR3: TGTGCCAGCAAAGGGAGGGGCGGGGGAGAAGATACGCAGTATTTT. Encoded protein: CASKGRGGGEDTQYF.

The chain has TRBV13 and TRBJ2-7; possible D gene TRBD1, 6 bases. The CDR3 length is 17 residues. Germline loops: CDR1 PRHDT, CDR2 FYEKMQ (reference sequence). Deletions cut 2 bases from V and 1 base from J, with 18 bases between. CDR3 amino acids: CASSLRWGQEKSYEQYF. CDR3 coding DNA: TGTGCCAGCAGCTTAAGGTGGGGGCAGGAAAAATCCTACGAGCAGTACTTC. Full variable domain (missing parts from reference TRBV13 and TRBJ2-7): AAGVIQSPRHLIKEKRETATLKCYPIPRHDTVYWYQQGPGQDPQFLISFYEKMQSDKGSIPDRFSAQQFSDYHSELNMSSLELGDSALYFCASSLRWGQEKSYEQYFGPGTRLTVT.

V gene TRBV19 combines with J gene TRBJ2-7; D not certain. The CDR3 spans 14 residues. CDR1 is LNHDA, CDR2 SQIVND, per germline (reference sequence). V was pared by 2 bases and J by 3 bases, with 11 bases between. The CDR3 protein is CASSILGQSYEQYF. The DNA for the CDR3 is TGTGCCAGTAGTATATTAGGGCAGAGCTACGAGCAGTACTTC. Full variable domain (outside the CDR3, taken from reference TRBV19 and TRBJ2-7): DGGITQSPKYLFRKEGQNVTLSCEQNLNHDAMYWYRQDPGQGLRLIYYSQIVNDFQKGDIAEGYSVSREKKESFPLTVTSAQKNPTAFYLCASSILGQSYEQYFGPGTRLTVT.

The chain is built from TRBV9 and TRBJ2-2; D is uncertain. Trimming shortened V by 0 bases and J by 0 bases, and 6 bases separated the two germline ends. This CDR3 contains 15 residues. Germline V gene sequence: CDR1 SGDLS, CDR2 YYNGEE. The CDR3 sequence: CASSVGKTNTGELFF. The DNA for the CDR3 is TGTGCCAGCAGCGTAGGAAAAACGAACACCGGGGAGCTGTTTTTT.

This clonotype was found a few times. The V gene is TRBV5-1, the J gene TRBJ2-5, with D unclear. CDR3 size: 15 residues. Germline V gene lookup returns CDR1 SGHRS and CDR2 YFSETQ. V lost 4 bases and J 5 bases, leaving 18 bases between the germline ends. Here the CDR3 DNA reads TGCGCCAGCAGCCGAGGATATCGCGACGGTGAGACCCAGTACTTC. Translation gives CASSRGYRDGETQYF.

This clonotype was seen a few times. The CDR3 reads CASTSFSGSVGHEQFF. DNA of the CDR3: TGTGCCAGCACCTCTTTTAGCGGGAGTGTGGGCCATGAGCAGTTCTTC. The J gene is TRBJ2-1, the V gene TRBV7-2; 9 bases are a match to TRBD2. Germline lookup yields CDR1 SGHTA and CDR2 FQGNSA. The CDR3 sequence is 16 residues long. The V segment lost 7 bases and the J segment 8 bases; nucleotides outside the gene matches: 15.